The 16 T cell receptor beta chains presented below share a single source sample, sequenced in a study of CD8+ T cells in alopecia areata. Following extraction, RNA underwent reverse transcription to cDNA, which served as the sequencing template. This table comes from immunoSEQ multiplex PCR, and its TCRdb copy is limited to in-frame clones, with some not included. Of some 180,000 clones listed, roughly 65% were seen once; the top ten hold under 2%. Sequences were derived from CD4+ T cells sorted from blood, sampled at week 0. Receptor source: a human donor with alopecia areata.

J is TRBJ2-1 and V is TRBV7-2; TRBD2 matches 7 bases. The CDR3 runs to 14 residues. Germline CDR1 reads SGHTA; CDR2 reads FQGNSA. J lost 7 bases, V lost 5 bases, and 8 bases had no gene match. CDR3 protein: CASSRGTIVNEQFF. In DNA, the CDR3 is TGTGCCAGCAGCAGAGGGACTATTGTAAATGAGCAGTTCTTC.

V is TRBV29-1 and J is TRBJ1-1; D possibly corresponds to TRBD1 (5 bases). The V and J ends lost 4 bases and 4 bases respectively, with 16 bases between them. There are 14 residues in the CDR3. The germline V gene encodes CDR1 SQVTM and CDR2 ANQGSEA. As DNA, the CDR3 is TGCAGCGTTGTCCCAATCAGGGTAGGCACTGAAGCTTTCTTT. Protein sequence: CSVVPIRVGTEAFF.

V usage is TRBV30 and J usage is TRBJ2-7; no definite D call. This CDR3 spans 16 amino acids. Trimming removed 0 bases at V and 0 bases at J, with 15 bases between. The germline V gene encodes CDR1 GTSNPN and CDR2 SVGIG (reference sequence). The CDR3 spells CAWSVLATAGSYEQYF. CDR3 in DNA: TGTGCCTGGAGTGTACTCGCAACGGCCGGCTCCTACGAGCAGTACTTC.

The genes are TRBV2 and TRBJ2-2; D might be TRBD2 (5 bases). Trimming removed 7 bases from V and 6 bases from J, with 12 bases in between. Germline V gives CDR1 SNHLY, CDR2 FYNNEI. The CDR3 runs 13 residues. CDR3 sequence: CASNQRAAGELFF. In DNA, the CDR3 is TGTGCCAGCAATCAGCGAGCGGCCGGGGAGCTGTTTTTT. The entire variable domain, with the rest obtained from reference TRBV2 and TRBJ2-2, is as follows: EPEVTQTPSHQVTQMGQEVILRCVPISNHLYFYWYRQILGQKVEFLVSFYNNEISEKSEIFDDQFSVERPDGSNFTLKIRSTKLEDSAMYFCASNQRAAGELFFGEGSRLTVL.

This chain joins TRBV5-1 and TRBJ2-5, with 12 bases fitting TRBD2. The CDR3 has 17 residues. In germline, CDR1 is SGHRS, CDR2 YFSETQ. With V trimmed by 0 bases and J by 2 bases, 5 bases remained unmatched. CDR3 nucleotides: TGCGCCAGCAGCTTGGCAACTAGCGGGGGGTTACAAGAGACCCAGTACTTC. Protein: CASSLATSGGLQETQYF.

This chain links TRBV5-6 with TRBJ1-2; possible D gene TRBD1, 5 bases. V lost 3 bases to trimming and J lost 7 bases, with 13 bases between them. This CDR3 comprises 13 residues. The germline CDR1 and CDR2 sequences are SGHDT and YYEEEE. The CDR3 sequence: CASSWTRAVGYTF. The CDR3 DNA sequence: TGTGCCAGCAGCTGGACCAGGGCGGTTGGCTACACCTTC.

The chain carries TRBV4-3 and TRBJ1-5; 7 bases are shared with TRBD1. CDR1 is LGHNA, CDR2 YSLEER, per germline. The V segment lost 1 base and the J segment 5 bases; nucleotides outside the gene matches: 5. This CDR3 comprises 15 residues. The CDR3 DNA reads TGCGCCAGCAGCCAAGGACAGGGTGTGGATCAGCCCCAGCATTTT. This encodes CASSQGQGVDQPQHF.

This clone was seen a handful of times. The V gene is TRBV29-1, the J gene TRBJ1-6; D unclear. CDR1 and CDR2 (germline): SQVTM, ANQGSEA. This CDR3 is built from 13 residues. Trimming removed 4 bases from V and 0 bases from J, with 4 bases in between. As DNA, the CDR3 is TGCAGCGTTGCGAGCTCCTATAATTCACCCCTCCACTTT. Residues: CSVASSYNSPLHF.

The V call is TRBV29-1, the J call TRBJ2-7; D may be TRBD1 (6 bases). Trimming shortened V by 4 bases and J by 5 bases, and 18 bases separated the two germline ends. CDR3 length equals 14 residues. Looked up from germline, CDR1 is SQVTM and CDR2 is ANQGSEA. CDR3 bases: TGCAGCGTTGCGAGGACAGAGCGTTTGGACGAGCAGTACTTC. Translated, it gives CSVARTERLDEQYF.

The chain links TRBV25-1 to TRBJ2-1; TRBD1 matches at 7 bases. With 4 bases clipped from V and 4 bases from J, the junction kept 13 bases outside the gene matches. In germline, CDR1 is MGHDK, CDR2 SYGVNS. CDR3 length: 17 amino acids. CDR3 sequence (DNA): TGTGCCAGCAGTGTCGAGACAGGGAAGGGAAGGTACAATGAGCAGTTCTTC. It is translated as CASSVETGKGRYNEQFF.

V usage is TRBV7-6 and J usage is TRBJ1-1; TRBD1 is a possible D gene (5 bases). Germline values: CDR1 SGHVS, CDR2 FNYEAQ. Trimming shortened V by 0 bases and J by 3 bases, and 17 bases separated the two germline ends. This CDR3 has 17 amino acids. CDR3 protein: CASSLAGGDRGHTEAFF. DNA of the CDR3: TGTGCCAGCAGCTTAGCAGGAGGGGATCGTGGACACACTGAAGCTTTCTTT.

V is TRBV7-3 and J is TRBJ2-2; no definite D call. The CDR3 has 13 residues. V lost 4 bases, J lost 6 bases, and 9 bases lay in between. Germline-derived CDR1 and CDR2 are SGHTA and FQGTGA. CDR3 residues: CASSSGTAGELFF. The DNA for the CDR3 is TGTGCCAGCAGCTCCGGCACGGCCGGGGAGCTGTTTTTT.

This clone was seen a handful of times. V gene TRBV6-5 combines with J gene TRBJ2-1; maybe TRBD2 (5 bases). This CDR3 has 15 residues. Trimming shortened V by 0 bases and J by 8 bases, and 14 bases separated the two germline ends. In germline, CDR1 is MNHEY, CDR2 SVGAGI. The DNA for the CDR3 is TGTGCCAGCAGTTACTCGAGGGTCAGGCCTCATGAGCAGTTCTTC. It translates to CASSYSRVRPHEQFF.

J is TRBJ1-2 and V is TRBV6-1, with a tentative D call TRBD1 (5 bases). The V gene lost 3 bases and the J gene lost 0 bases, with 11 bases spanning the gap. Germline V gene data show CDR1 as MNHNS and CDR2 as SASEGT. The CDR3 is 15 residues long. CDR3 amino acids: CASSDAQGPNYGYTF. The CDR3 DNA sequence: TGTGCCAGCAGTGACGCCCAGGGCCCTAACTATGGCTACACCTTC.

The chain combines TRBV7-3 with TRBJ2-2; D may be TRBD1 (6 bases). The CDR3 spans 14 residues. Per the germline V gene, CDR1 is SGHTA and CDR2 is FQGTGA. Trimming removed 2 bases from V and 6 bases from J, with 10 bases in between. As DNA, the CDR3 is TGTGCCAGCAGCTTAGGGGGCCTGGCCGGGGAGCTGTTTTTT. Its protein product is CASSLGGLAGELFF.

A few counts support this clone. The V call is TRBV18, the J call TRBJ2-3; D may be TRBD1 (5 bases). CDR1 is KGHSH, CDR2 LQKENI, per germline. V was trimmed by 0 bases and J by 2 bases, leaving 12 bases between them. This CDR3 region has 16 residues. The CDR3 DNA reads TGTGCCAGCTCACCACCCCAGGGCGAGGCCACAGATACGCAGTATTTT. Translation gives CASSPPQGEATDTQYF. The full variable domain, completed using reference TRBV18 and TRBJ2-3, is NAGVMQNPRHLVRRRGQEARLRCSPMKGHSHVYWYRQLPEEGLKFMVYLQKENIIDESGMPKERFSAEFPKEGPSILRIQQVVRGDSAAYFCASSPPQGEATDTQYFGPGTRLTVL.